The 11 T cell receptor beta chains given below trace back to one sample, sequenced in a study of Graves' ophthalmopathy and Graves' hyperthyroidism (dated by TCRdb to between 2018 and 2020). Sequencing used an Illumina HiSeq 2000. TCR beta CDR3 regions were amplified from RNA transcripts for repertoire sequencing. A first-round RT-PCR used HTBI primers with the Qiagen OneStep RT-PCR kit, followed by a second-round multiplex PCR, size selection and purification. In-frame beta chains were kept once TCRdb had trimmed the public reads at Q25 with fastp and called clones with MiXCR. Every distinct CDR3 protein forms one entry, paired with its most common genes and DNA. Across this sample there are 300,000 to 500,000 distinct CDR3 sequences, with less than 20% seen only once. In total, the top ten clones hold roughly 7% of the sample. Material: peripheral blood. The receptors were gathered from a woman aged 18-29 years with stable Graves' hyperthyroidism. Donor details come from another sample of the same person, matched by shared clones.

This clonotype was detected ten times or more. The gene calls are TRBV20-1 and TRBJ1-1; TRBD1 matches at 7 bases. CDR1 and CDR2 (germline): DFQATT, SNEGSKA (reference sequence). The CDR3 has 13 residues. V was clipped by 1 base and J by 6 bases; unmatched bases: 5. In DNA, the CDR3 is TGCAGTGCTAGAGTGAGTCAGGGGGCTGAAGCTTTCTTT. This translates into CSARVSQGAEAFF.

This clonotype was seen many times. The chain carries TRBV11-2 and TRBJ2-5; 8 bases are a match to TRBD1. The CDR3 has 14 amino acids. V shed 5 bases, J shed 6 bases, and the junction held 8 bases outside the gene matches. Germline CDR1 SGHAT, CDR2 FQNNGV. The chain's CDR3 is CASSPDRGVQTQYF. The CDR3 nucleotides are TGTGCCAGCAGCCCAGACAGGGGAGTGCAGACCCAGTACTTC.

The CDR3 region is CASSQERLDSRKNNSPLHF. The DNA of the CDR3 is TGTGCCAGCAGCCAAGAAAGATTGGACAGCAGAAAAAATAATTCACCCCTCCACTTT. The rearrangement uses TRBV4-2 and TRBJ1-6; a weak D match, TRBD1 (6 bases). Trimming took off 0 bases at V and 5 bases at J, with 20 bases between the two ends. Germline V lookup: CDR1 LGHNA, CDR2 YNFKEQ. CDR3 length equals 19 residues.

The table lists this clonotype with many counts. This sequence joins TRBV24-1 and TRBJ2-7; D is undetermined. V lost 4 bases and J lost 2, with 11 bases in between. The CDR3 length is 14 residues. CDR1 is KGHDR and CDR2 is SFDVKD in the germline V gene. The CDR3 nucleotides read TGTGCCACCAGTGACCCTGGACCGCCCTACGAGCAGTACTTC. Translated: CATSDPGPPYEQYF.

There are many counts of this clonotype. The V gene is TRBV24-1, the J gene TRBJ2-7; D unclear. This CDR3 is 14 amino acids long. V was trimmed by 2 bases and J by 2 bases, leaving 9 bases between them. Germline values: CDR1 KGHDR, CDR2 SFDVKD. The CDR3 bases are TGTGCCACCAGTGATTCGACAATACCCTACGAGCAGTACTTC. Amino acid sequence: CATSDSTIPYEQYF.

This clonotype was counted at least ten times. This chain uses TRBV11-3 with TRBJ2-5; 14 bases agree with TRBD2. V dropped 2 bases and J dropped 6; count of bases not matched to a gene: 8. CDR1 is SGHNT, CDR2 YENEEA, per germline. There are 17 residues in the CDR3. The CDR3, as DNA: TGTGCCAGCAGCTTATCAAGACTAGCGGGGGGGCCGAAGACCCAGTACTTC. This codes for CASSLSRLAGGPKTQYF.

This clonotype was found many times. The V gene is TRBV7-2, the J gene TRBJ2-5, with TRBD2 as a possible D gene (7 bases). V lost 5 bases and J lost 2, with 12 bases in between. The CDR3 covers 14 residues. Germline V gene lookup returns CDR1 SGHTA and CDR2 FQGNSA. CDR3 bases: TGTGCCAGCAGCGGGGGGGGGGCTCAAGAGACCCAGTACTTC. Protein sequence: CASSGGGAQETQYF.

This chain links TRBV19 with TRBJ1-1; 11 bases are shared with TRBD1. V lost 6 bases and J lost 1; bases outside the gene matches: 10. Germline assignment: CDR1 LNHDA and CDR2 SQIVND (reference sequence). The CDR3 contains 17 residues. The CDR3 DNA follows: TGTGCCAGTAGCAGCGGGACAGGGGGACGGGGGAACACTGAAGCTTTCTTT. It yields the protein CASSSGTGGRGNTEAFF.

This clonotype was recorded once. A single base separates this from a much larger clone, so it may be a read error. This sequence joins TRBV25-1 and TRBJ2-7, with TRBD1 matching over 8 bases. This CDR3 comprises 18 residues. With V trimmed by 5 bases and J by 3 bases, 18 bases remained unmatched. Per the germline V gene, CDR1 is MGHDK and CDR2 is SYGVNS. The CDR3 reads CASSPPRTGFGGIYEQYF. DNA for the CDR3: TGTGCCAGCAGTCCGCCCCGGACAGGGTTCGGAGGCATCTACGAGCAGTACTTC.

This clonotype was detected ten times or more. The gene calls are TRBV11-1 and TRBJ1-1; D gene ambiguous. Between the trimmed V and J ends, which lost 5 bases and 1 base, there was a span of 8 bases. The length of the CDR3 is 13 residues. Per the germline V gene, CDR1 is SGHAT and CDR2 is FQDESV (reference sequence). CDR3 region: CASSRRANTEAFF. The CDR3 region has the DNA TGTGCCAGCAGCCGCCGGGCGAACACTGAAGCTTTCTTT.

This clonotype has a count of ten or more. The gene calls are TRBV4-2 and TRBJ2-4; 7 nucleotides agree with TRBD1. CDR3 length equals 15 residues. V dropped 1 base and J dropped 5; count of bases not matched to a gene: 5. CDR1 is LGHNA, CDR2 YNFKEQ, per germline. CDR3: CASSQGTGPQNIQYF. For the CDR3, the DNA is TGTGCCAGCAGCCAAGGGACAGGACCTCAAAACATTCAGTACTTC.